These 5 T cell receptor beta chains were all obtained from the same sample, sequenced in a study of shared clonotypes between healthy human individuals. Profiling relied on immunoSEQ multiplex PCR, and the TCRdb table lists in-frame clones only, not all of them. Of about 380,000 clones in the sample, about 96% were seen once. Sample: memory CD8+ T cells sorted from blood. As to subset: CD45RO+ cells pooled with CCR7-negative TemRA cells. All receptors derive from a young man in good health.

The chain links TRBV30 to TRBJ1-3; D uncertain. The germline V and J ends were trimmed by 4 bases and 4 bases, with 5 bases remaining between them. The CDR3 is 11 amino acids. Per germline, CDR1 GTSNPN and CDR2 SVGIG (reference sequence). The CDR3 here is CAWMVGNTIYF. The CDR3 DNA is TGTGCCTGGATGGTGGGAAACACCATATATTTT.

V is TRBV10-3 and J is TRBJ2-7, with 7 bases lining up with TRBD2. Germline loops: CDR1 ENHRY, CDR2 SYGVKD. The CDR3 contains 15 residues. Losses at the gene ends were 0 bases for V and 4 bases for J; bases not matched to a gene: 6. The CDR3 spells CAISESTSGKYEQYF. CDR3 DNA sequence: TGTGCCATCAGTGAGTCGACAAGCGGGAAATACGAGCAGTACTTC.

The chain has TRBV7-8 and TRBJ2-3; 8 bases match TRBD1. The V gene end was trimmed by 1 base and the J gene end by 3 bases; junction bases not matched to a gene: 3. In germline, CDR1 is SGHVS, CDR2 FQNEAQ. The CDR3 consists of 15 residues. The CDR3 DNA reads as TGTGCCAGCAGCTTAGTTACAGGGGGAACAGATACGCAGTATTTT. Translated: CASSLVTGGTDTQYF.

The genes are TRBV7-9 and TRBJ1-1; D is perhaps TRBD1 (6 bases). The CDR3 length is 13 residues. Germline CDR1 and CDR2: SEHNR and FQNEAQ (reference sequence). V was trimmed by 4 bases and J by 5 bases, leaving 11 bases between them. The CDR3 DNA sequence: TGTGCCAGCAGCTCCCCTACAGGGACTGAAGCTTTCTTT. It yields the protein CASSSPTGTEAFF.

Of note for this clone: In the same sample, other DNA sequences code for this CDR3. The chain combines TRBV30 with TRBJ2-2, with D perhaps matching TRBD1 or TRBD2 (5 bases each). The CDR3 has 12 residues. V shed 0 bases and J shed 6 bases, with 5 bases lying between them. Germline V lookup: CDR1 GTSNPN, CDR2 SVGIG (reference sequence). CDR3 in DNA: TGTGCCTGGAGTGTGGGGGCCGGGGAGCTGTTTTTT. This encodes CAWSVGAGELFF. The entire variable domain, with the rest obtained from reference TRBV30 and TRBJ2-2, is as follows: SQTIHQWPATLVQPVGSPLSLECTVEGTSNPNLYWYRQAAGRGLQLLFYSVGIGQISSEVPQNLSASRPQDRQFILSSKKLLLSDSGFYLCAWSVGAGELFFGEGSRLTVL.